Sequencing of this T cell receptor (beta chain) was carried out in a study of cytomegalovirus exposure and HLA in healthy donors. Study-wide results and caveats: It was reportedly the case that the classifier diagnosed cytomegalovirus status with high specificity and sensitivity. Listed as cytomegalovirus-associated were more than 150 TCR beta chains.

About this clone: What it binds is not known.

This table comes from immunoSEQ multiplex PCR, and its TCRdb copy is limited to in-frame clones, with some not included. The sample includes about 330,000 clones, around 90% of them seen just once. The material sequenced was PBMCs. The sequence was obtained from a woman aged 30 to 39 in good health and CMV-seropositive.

The CDR3 protein is CASSPAGTGYEQYF. The CDR3 DNA reads as TGTGCCAGCAGCCCCGCAGGGACAGGGTACGAGCAGTACTTC. The rearrangement links TRBV14 to TRBJ2-7; 9 bases match TRBD1. The CDR3 contains 14 residues. J gave up 4 bases and V 4 bases, and 5 bases lay outside the gene matches. Germline loops: CDR1 SGHDN, CDR2 FVKESK.